These 28 T cell receptor beta chains came from one sample sequenced in a study of blood T cell repertoires in COVID-19. Profiling relied on immunoSEQ multiplex PCR, and the TCRdb table lists in-frame clones only, not all of them. The sample consists of about 210,000 clones, over 80% of them appearing once. The sequencing sample was made of PBMCs or T cells enriched from blood (not recorded which). These receptors all come from a man aged 18 to 29 with acute COVID-19.

V usage is TRBV24-1 and J usage is TRBJ2-1; 9 nucleotides agree with TRBD1. The CDR3 is 15 amino acids. The germline V gene encodes CDR1 KGHDR and CDR2 SFDVKD. The ends lost 4 bases at V and 9 bases at J; junction bases unmatched: 9. The DNA of the CDR3 is TGTGCCACCAGTGAGTTTTCCGGGACAGGGATTGAGCAGTTCTTC. The encoded protein is CATSEFSGTGIEQFF.

The chain combines TRBV9 with TRBJ2-1, with D unclear. The CDR3 consists of 16 residues. V lost 0 bases to trimming and J lost 0 bases, with 10 bases between them. Germline V gene data show CDR1 as SGDLS and CDR2 as YYNGEE. In DNA, the CDR3 is TGTGCCAGCAGCGTAGGAATAGAACGCTCCTACAATGAGCAGTTCTTC. Residues: CASSVGIERSYNEQFF.

V is TRBV6-2 or TRBV6-3 and J is TRBJ2-7; the D gene is possibly TRBD2 (6 bases). The CDR3 covers 16 residues. With 2 bases removed from V and 6 bases from J, the gap between germline ends came to 20 bases. The germline V gene has CDR1 MNHEY and CDR2 SVGEGT. CDR3 DNA: TGTGCCAGCAGTTACCCGTTCGGGACTCCCCGGGGCGAGCAGTACTTC. Translation gives CASSYPFGTPRGEQYF.

The chain uses TRBV29-1 and TRBJ1-3, with a possible D match to TRBD1 (5 bases). CDR3 length: 14 residues. Between the trimmed V and J ends, which lost 2 bases and 4 bases, there was a span of 12 bases. Germline lookup yields CDR1 SQVTM and CDR2 ANQGSEA. The CDR3 region is CSVESPGQGNTIYF. The CDR3 nucleotides read TGCAGCGTTGAAAGTCCAGGACAAGGAAACACCATATATTTT.

This sequence joins TRBV27 and TRBJ2-2; a weak D match, TRBD2 (6 bases). The CDR3 runs to 16 residues. Trimming pared 2 bases from V and 0 bases from J, leaving 10 bases between. CDR1 is MNHEY and CDR2 is SMNVEV in the germline V gene (reference sequence). The CDR3 DNA sequence: TGTGCCAGCAGTTTAGCGGCGGGATCGAACACCGGGGAGCTGTTTTTT. Its protein is CASSLAAGSNTGELFF.

The chain uses TRBV19 and TRBJ1-4, with D tentatively TRBD1 (6 bases). Trimming left V 10 bases short and J 2 bases short, with 11 bases between. Germline loops: CDR1 LNHDA, CDR2 SQIVND (reference sequence). This CDR3 has 13 amino acids. The CDR3 loop reads CATSGATNEKLFF. CDR3 DNA: TGTGCCACCTCAGGGGCGACTAATGAAAAACTGTTTTTT.

The V call is TRBV3-1 (or the pseudogene TRBV3-2), the J call TRBJ2-5, with TRBD1 as a possible D gene (5 bases). The CDR3 is made up of 16 amino acids. V lost 2 bases and J lost 2, with 15 bases in between. The V gene's germline CDR1 is LGHDT and CDR2 YNNKEL (reference sequence). CDR3 region: CASSQTGIGLQETQYF. CDR3 coding DNA: TGTGCCAGCAGCCAAACAGGAATTGGGCTACAAGAGACCCAGTACTTC.

CDR3 protein: CASSLGGMGSPLHF. Here the CDR3 DNA reads TGTGCCAGCAGCTTGGGAGGGATGGGTTCACCCCTCCACTTT. The rearrangement links TRBV5-5 to TRBJ1-6; D ambiguous. Germline CDR1 is SGHKS and CDR2 is YYEKEE (reference sequence). Trimming cost V 0 bases and J 9 bases, with 10 bases left between them. The CDR3 sequence is 14 residues long.

The CDR3 is CASSLDRAGRELFF. The DNA of the CDR3 is TGTGCCAGCAGCTTGGACAGGGCCGGGAGGGAGCTGTTTTTT. The chain recombines TRBV5-5 with TRBJ2-2; possibly TRBD1 for D (6 bases). V dropped 0 bases and J dropped 9 bases, with 12 bases sitting between them. Germline assignment: CDR1 SGHKS and CDR2 YYEKEE (reference sequence). The CDR3 spans 14 residues.

The J gene is TRBJ1-6, the V gene TRBV6-5, with 7 bases that match TRBD1. Trimming took 6 bases from V and 7 from J; bases not matched to a gene: 6. This CDR3 region has 14 residues. Germline assignment: CDR1 MNHEY and CDR2 SVGAGI. CDR3 sequence reads: CASSDRVKNSPLHF. As DNA, the CDR3 is TGTGCCAGCAGCGACAGGGTCAAGAATTCACCCCTCCACTTT.

The V and J genes are TRBV4-2 and TRBJ2-2, with 8 bases that match TRBD1. Germline loops: CDR1 LGHNA, CDR2 YNFKEQ. V lost 0 bases and J lost 1; bases outside the gene matches: 7. This CDR3 has 18 amino acids. DNA for the CDR3: TGTGCCAGCAGCCAAGAGGGCTTCGGGACAGGGAACACCGGGGAGCTGTTTTTT. Residues: CASSQEGFGTGNTGELFF.

This sequence joins TRBV9 and TRBJ1-1, with 7 bases identical to TRBD1. This CDR3 contains 15 residues. The V segment lost 3 bases and the J segment 0 bases; nucleotides outside the gene matches: 5. Germline lookup yields CDR1 SGDLS and CDR2 YYNGEE. This chain's CDR3 is CASSGPQGMNTEAFF. The CDR3 coding sequence is TGTGCCAGCAGCGGTCCACAGGGGATGAACACTGAAGCTTTCTTT.

This chain connects TRBV28 to TRBJ2-5; D possibly corresponds to TRBD2 (5 bases). The CDR3 spans 15 residues. Deletions cut 6 bases from V and 4 bases from J, with 18 bases between. Per germline, CDR1 MDHEN and CDR2 SYDVKM. The CDR3 nucleotides are TGTGCCAGCAGCCTACTAGGTGGGAGCAGAGAGACCCAGTACTTC. It specifies CASSLLGGSRETQYF.

The V gene is TRBV11-2, the J gene TRBJ2-1; 7 nucleotides align to TRBD2. The CDR3 covers 16 residues. V was clipped by 4 bases and J by 7 bases; unmatched bases: 13. Germline V lookup: CDR1 SGHAT, CDR2 FQNNGV. The CDR3 region is CASSSLFGLGGNEQFF. CDR3 DNA sequence: TGTGCCAGCAGCTCCCTTTTTGGACTAGGAGGGAATGAGCAGTTCTTC.

This chain connects TRBV4-2 to TRBJ2-3; TRBD2 matches at 8 bases. The CDR3 extends over 16 amino acids. Germline CDR1 and CDR2: LGHNA and YNFKEQ. V shed 1 base and J 3 bases; nucleotides not matched to a gene: 6. The DNA of the CDR3 is TGTGCCAGCAGCCAAGCGGCGGGAGGAGGAACAGATACGCAGTATTTT. Its translation: CASSQAAGGGTDTQYF.

This chain uses TRBV19 with TRBJ2-7; 8 bases line up with TRBD2. The CDR3 is 14 residues long. Germline-derived CDR1 and CDR2 are LNHDA and SQIVND (reference sequence). V was clipped by 3 bases and J by 3 bases; unmatched bases: 4. The CDR3, as DNA: TGTGCCAGTAGTATGATAGCGGGAAGCTACGAGCAGTACTTC. It specifies CASSMIAGSYEQYF.

This clone was seen a handful of times. The rearrangement links TRBV20-1 to TRBJ2-4; 8 bases align to TRBD1. The trim removed 3 bases at V and 2 bases at J, leaving 6 bases unmatched. CDR3 size: 15 residues. Germline lookup yields CDR1 DFQATT and CDR2 SNEGSKA (reference sequence). DNA of the CDR3: TGCAGTGCTAGTCGACAGGGGAGAACCAAAAACATTCAGTACTTC. It encodes CSASRQGRTKNIQYF.

This chain connects TRBV10-3 to TRBJ2-1, with D tentatively TRBD2 (6 bases). The CDR3 covers 14 residues. CDR1 is ENHRY and CDR2 is SYGVKD in the germline V gene. The germline V and J ends were trimmed by 3 bases and 6 bases, with 12 bases remaining between them. CDR3 in DNA: TGTGCCATCAGTGAAAGCCTAGCGCTCAATGAGCAGTTCTTC. It translates to CAISESLALNEQFF.

The chain combines TRBV19 with TRBJ1-2; no definite D call. Germline V gene data show CDR1 as LNHDA and CDR2 as SQIVND (reference sequence). This CDR3 has 13 amino acids. V lost 3 bases to trimming and J lost 4 bases, with 9 bases between them. The chain's CDR3 is CASSMSGIYGYTF. Written as DNA, the CDR3 is TGTGCCAGTAGTATGTCCGGGATCTATGGCTACACCTTC.

V and J are TRBV14 and TRBJ1-3; no clear D gene. The CDR3 is 16 amino acids. Germline-derived CDR1 and CDR2 are SGHDN and FVKESK. V was trimmed by 0 bases and J by 4 bases, leaving 13 bases between them. CDR3 coding DNA: TGTGCCAGCAGCCAAGATGGAGGGATTGACGGAAACACCATATATTTT. Translating gives CASSQDGGIDGNTIYF.

The chain carries TRBV18 and TRBJ2-3; D ambiguous. CDR3 length: 13 amino acids. Trimming stripped 2 bases from V and 2 bases from J, with 5 bases between. Germline assignment: CDR1 KGHSH and CDR2 LQKENI. CDR3 sequence: CASSPYNTDTQYF. The CDR3 DNA reads as TGTGCCAGCTCACCATATAACACAGATACGCAGTATTTT. Variable domain in full (rest from reference TRBV18 and TRBJ2-3): NAGVMQNPRHLVRRRGQEARLRCSPMKGHSHVYWYRQLPEEGLKFMVYLQKENIIDESGMPKERFSAEFPKEGPSILRIQQVVRGDSAAYFCASSPYNTDTQYFGPGTRLTVL.

This chain connects TRBV13 to TRBJ1-4; D is possibly TRBD1 (5 bases). V lost 2 bases and J 7 bases, leaving 11 bases between the germline ends. Germline CDR1 reads PRHDT; CDR2 reads FYEKMQ (reference sequence). The CDR3 length is 14 residues. The CDR3 sequence: CASSLSGGSEKLFF. For the CDR3, the DNA is TGTGCCAGCAGCTTATCCGGGGGGAGTGAAAAACTGTTTTTT. Full variable domain (outside the CDR3, taken from reference TRBV13 and TRBJ1-4): AAGVIQSPRHLIKEKRETATLKCYPIPRHDTVYWYQQGPGQDPQFLISFYEKMQSDKGSIPDRFSAQQFSDYHSELNMSSLELGDSALYFCASSLSGGSEKLFFGSGTQLSVL.

The table lists this clone with a few counts. V is TRBV30 and J is TRBJ1-1; D is uncertain. This CDR3 is built from 15 residues. Trimming left V 2 bases short and J 6 bases short, with 19 bases between. Germline lookup yields CDR1 GTSNPN and CDR2 SVGIG (reference sequence). CDR3 sequence reads: CAWSPGRVEVSEAFF. CDR3 in DNA: TGTGCCTGGAGTCCCGGGAGGGTCGAAGTGTCTGAAGCTTTCTTT. The full variable domain, with the rest looked up from reference TRBV30 and TRBJ1-1, is SQTIHQWPATLVQPVGSPLSLECTVEGTSNPNLYWYRQAAGRGLQLLFYSVGIGQISSEVPQNLSASRPQDRQFILSSKKLLLSDSGFYLCAWSPGRVEVSEAFFGQGTRLTVV.

This clone has only a few counts. The V and J genes are TRBV30 and TRBJ1-4; D not resolved. The CDR3 runs 13 residues. Looked up from germline, CDR1 is GTSNPN and CDR2 is SVGIG (reference sequence). Trimming cost V 6 bases and J 0 bases, with 8 bases left between them. CDR3 nucleotides: TGTGCCTGTTCAGGTACAACTAATGAAAAACTGTTTTTT. Protein sequence: CACSGTTNEKLFF.

The chain couples TRBV6-6 to TRBJ2-5, with D uncertain. The CDR3 length is 14 residues. V was trimmed by 5 bases and J by 2 bases, leaving 12 bases between them. The germline CDR1 and CDR2 sequences are MNHNY and SVGAGI (reference sequence). The CDR3 DNA sequence: TGTGCCAGCAGTGCCCTAGGCCCACAAGAGACCCAGTACTTC. As protein: CASSALGPQETQYF.

The chain links TRBV7-2 to TRBJ2-3; TRBD2 aligns across 7 bases. V trimming: 5 bases; J trimming: 0 bases; junction bases outside the gene matches: 8. CDR1 is SGHTA, CDR2 FQGNSA, per germline. The CDR3 consists of 16 residues. CDR3 nucleotide sequence: TGTGCCAGCAGCCAAGGTGGGACTACTAGCACAGATACGCAGTATTTT. Translating gives CASSQGGTTSTDTQYF.

J is TRBJ2-5 and V is TRBV30, with 11 bases that match TRBD2. This CDR3 contains 14 residues. V lost 2 bases to trimming and J lost 8 bases; unmatched junction nucleotides: 7. Germline assignment: CDR1 GTSNPN and CDR2 SVGIG (reference sequence). CDR3 in DNA: TGTGCCTGGAGTAAAACTAGCGGGAGTTTTACCCAGTACTTC. Translated, it gives CAWSKTSGSFTQYF.

The chain combines TRBV9 with TRBJ2-3; no definite D call. The V gene's germline CDR1 is SGDLS and CDR2 YYNGEE. There are 16 residues in the CDR3. Trimming left V 4 bases short and J 0 bases short, with 15 bases between. The CDR3 loop reads CASSPTGAPSTDTQYF. The CDR3 DNA reads as TGTGCCAGCAGCCCCACTGGAGCCCCTAGCACAGATACGCAGTATTTT.